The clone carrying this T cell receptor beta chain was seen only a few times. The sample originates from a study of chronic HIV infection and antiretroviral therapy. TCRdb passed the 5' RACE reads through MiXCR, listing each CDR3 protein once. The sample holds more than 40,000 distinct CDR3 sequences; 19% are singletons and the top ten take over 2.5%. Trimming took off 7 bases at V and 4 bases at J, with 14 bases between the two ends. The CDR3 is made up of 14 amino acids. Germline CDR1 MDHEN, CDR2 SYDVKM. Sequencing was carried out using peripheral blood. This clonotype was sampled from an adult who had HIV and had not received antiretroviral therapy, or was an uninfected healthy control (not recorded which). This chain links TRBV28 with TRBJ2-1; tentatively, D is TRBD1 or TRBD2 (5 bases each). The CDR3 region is CASIRGEGYNEQFF. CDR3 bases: TGTGCCAGCATACGGGGCGAGGGTTACAATGAGCAGTTCTTC.